The source of this T cell receptor (beta chain) is a study of early T cells in non-severe SARS-CoV-2 infection. In the study overall: Chains were unpaired, as sequencing was done on bulk RNA from unsorted whole blood. Study-wide results and caveats: Comparison of clonotypes with VDJdb favored anti-spike CD8 responses while missing private and CD4 specificities.

In regard to this clonotype: The antigen remains unidentified.

Unique molecular identifiers were attached to individual cDNA molecules. TCRdb recomputed calls from the 5' RACE reads with MiXCR, one row per CDR3 protein. Among about 76,000 distinct CDR3 sequences, around 15% were seen once, and the ten largest hold more than 10%. Sequencing input: whole blood. The TCR was taken from an adult who was a healthcare worker with PCR-confirmed SARS-CoV-2 infection or an uninfected control (not recorded which).

The CDR3 spells CASSQAGGEVGGYTF. The CDR3 DNA sequence: TGCGCCAGCAGCCAAGCGGGGGGCGAGGTGGGAGGCTACACCTTC. This chain links TRBV4-3 with TRBJ1-2, with D possibly matching TRBD1 (6 bases). Trimming pared 1 base from V and 8 bases from J, leaving 17 bases between. Germline V CDR1 and CDR2: LGHNA, YSLEER. CDR3 length equals 15 residues.